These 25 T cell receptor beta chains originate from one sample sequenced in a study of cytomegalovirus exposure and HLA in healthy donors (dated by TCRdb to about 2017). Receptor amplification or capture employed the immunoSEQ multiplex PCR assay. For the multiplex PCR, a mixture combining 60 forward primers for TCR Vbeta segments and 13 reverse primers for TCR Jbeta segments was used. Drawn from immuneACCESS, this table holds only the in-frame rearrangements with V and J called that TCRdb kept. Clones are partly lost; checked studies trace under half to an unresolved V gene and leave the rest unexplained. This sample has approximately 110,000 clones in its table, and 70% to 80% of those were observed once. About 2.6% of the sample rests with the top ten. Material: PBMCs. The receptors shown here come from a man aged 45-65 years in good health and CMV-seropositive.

CDR3 nucleotides: TGCGCCAGCAGCTCACAGGGGACGAACACTGAAGCTTTCTTT. This encodes CASSSQGTNTEAFF. The chain uses TRBV5-1 and TRBJ1-1, with TRBD1 matching 7 bases. Germline V gives CDR1 SGHRS, CDR2 YFSETQ. The CDR3 is made up of 14 amino acids. The V segment lost 3 bases and the J segment 1 base; nucleotides outside the gene matches: 3.

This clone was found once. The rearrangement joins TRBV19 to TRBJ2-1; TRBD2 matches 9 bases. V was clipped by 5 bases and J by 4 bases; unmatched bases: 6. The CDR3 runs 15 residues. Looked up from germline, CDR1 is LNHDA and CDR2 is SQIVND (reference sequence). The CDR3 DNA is TGTGCCAGTAGTCTGACTAGCGGCATATACAATGAGCAGTTCTTC. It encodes CASSLTSGIYNEQFF. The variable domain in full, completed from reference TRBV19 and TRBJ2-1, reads DGGITQSPKYLFRKEGQNVTLSCEQNLNHDAMYWYRQDPGQGLRLIYYSQIVNDFQKGDIAEGYSVSREKKESFPLTVTSAQKNPTAFYLCASSLTSGIYNEQFFGPGTRLTVL.

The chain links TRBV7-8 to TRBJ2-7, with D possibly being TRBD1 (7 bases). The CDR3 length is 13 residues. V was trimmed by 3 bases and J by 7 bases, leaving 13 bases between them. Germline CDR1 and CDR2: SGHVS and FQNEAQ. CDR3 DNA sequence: TGTGCCAGCAGCTTTGACAGGGAGGAAGAGCAGTACTTC. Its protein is CASSFDREEEQYF.

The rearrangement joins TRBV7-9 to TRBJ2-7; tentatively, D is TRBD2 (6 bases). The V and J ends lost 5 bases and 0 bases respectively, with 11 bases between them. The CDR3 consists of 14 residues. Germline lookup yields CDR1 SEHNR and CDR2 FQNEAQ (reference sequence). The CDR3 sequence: CASSTGLHSYEQYF. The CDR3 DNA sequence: TGTGCCAGCAGCACGGGACTGCACTCCTACGAGCAGTACTTC.

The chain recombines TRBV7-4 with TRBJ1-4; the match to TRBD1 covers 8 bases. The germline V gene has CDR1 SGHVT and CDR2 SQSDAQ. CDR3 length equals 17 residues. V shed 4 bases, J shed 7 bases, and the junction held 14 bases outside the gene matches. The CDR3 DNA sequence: TGTGCCAGCAGCTCACACACACGGACAGGGACCGGTGAAAAACTGTTTTTT. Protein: CASSSHTRTGTGEKLFF.

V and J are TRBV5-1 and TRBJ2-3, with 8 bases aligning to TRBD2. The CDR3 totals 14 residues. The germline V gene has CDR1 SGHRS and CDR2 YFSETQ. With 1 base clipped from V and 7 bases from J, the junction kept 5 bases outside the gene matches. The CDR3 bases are TGCGCCAGCAGCTTGTCGGTAGCGGGACATACGCAGTATTTT. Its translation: CASSLSVAGHTQYF.

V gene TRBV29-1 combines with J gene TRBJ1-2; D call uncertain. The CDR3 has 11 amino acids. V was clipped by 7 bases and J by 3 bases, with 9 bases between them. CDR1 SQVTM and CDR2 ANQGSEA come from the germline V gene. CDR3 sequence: CSAGKDYGYTF. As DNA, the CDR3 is TGCAGCGCGGGGAAGGACTATGGCTACACCTTC.

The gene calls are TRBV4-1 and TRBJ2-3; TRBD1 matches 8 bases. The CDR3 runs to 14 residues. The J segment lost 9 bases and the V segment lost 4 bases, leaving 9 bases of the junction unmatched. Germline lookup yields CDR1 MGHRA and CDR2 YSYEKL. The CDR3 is CASSRVGGTGTQYF. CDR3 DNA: TGCGCCAGCAGCCGTGTAGGCGGGACAGGAACGCAGTATTTT.

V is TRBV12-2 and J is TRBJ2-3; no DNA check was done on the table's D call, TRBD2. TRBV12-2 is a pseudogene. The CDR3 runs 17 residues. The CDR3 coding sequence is TGTGCAAGTCGCTTAGCCGGGACTAGCGGGGGTTCAGATACGCAGTATTTT. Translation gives CASRLAGTSGGSDTQYF.

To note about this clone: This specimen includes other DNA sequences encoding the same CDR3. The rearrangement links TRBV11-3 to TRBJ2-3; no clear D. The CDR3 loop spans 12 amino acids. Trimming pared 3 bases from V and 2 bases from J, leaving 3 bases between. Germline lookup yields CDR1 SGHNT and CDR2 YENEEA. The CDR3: CASSFHTDTQYF. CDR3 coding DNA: TGTGCCAGCAGCTTTCACACAGATACGCAGTATTTT. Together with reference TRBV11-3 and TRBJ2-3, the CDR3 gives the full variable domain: EAGVVQSPRYKIIEKKQPVAFWCNPISGHNTLYWYLQNLGQGPELLIRYENEEAVDDSQLPKDRFSAERLKGVDSTLKIQPAELGDSAVYLCASSFHTDTQYFGPGTRLTVL.

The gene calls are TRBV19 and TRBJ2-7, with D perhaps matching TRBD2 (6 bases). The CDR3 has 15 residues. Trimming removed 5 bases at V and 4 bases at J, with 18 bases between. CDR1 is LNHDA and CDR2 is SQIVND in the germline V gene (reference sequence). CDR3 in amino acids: CASSSSWRGQYEQYF. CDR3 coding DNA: TGTGCCAGTAGTTCCTCTTGGCGGGGTCAGTACGAGCAGTACTTC.

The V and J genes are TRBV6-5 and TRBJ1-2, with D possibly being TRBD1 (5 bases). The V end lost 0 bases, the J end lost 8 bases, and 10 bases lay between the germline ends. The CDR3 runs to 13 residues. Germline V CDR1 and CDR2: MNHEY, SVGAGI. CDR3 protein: CASSYSRGGGYTF. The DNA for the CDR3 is TGTGCCAGCAGTTACTCAAGGGGAGGCGGCTACACCTTC.

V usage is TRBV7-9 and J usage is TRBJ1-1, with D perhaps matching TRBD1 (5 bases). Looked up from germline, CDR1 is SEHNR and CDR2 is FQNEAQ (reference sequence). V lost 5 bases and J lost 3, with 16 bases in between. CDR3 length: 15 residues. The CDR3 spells CASSREAGSHTEAFF. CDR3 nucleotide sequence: TGTGCCAGCAGCAGAGAGGCAGGGTCGCACACTGAAGCTTTCTTT.

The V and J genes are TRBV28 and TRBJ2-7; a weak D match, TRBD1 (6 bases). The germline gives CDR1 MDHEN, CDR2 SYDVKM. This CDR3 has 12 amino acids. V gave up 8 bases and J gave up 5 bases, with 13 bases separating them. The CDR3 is CASETGDHEQYF. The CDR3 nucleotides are TGTGCCAGCGAGACAGGTGACCACGAGCAGTACTTC.

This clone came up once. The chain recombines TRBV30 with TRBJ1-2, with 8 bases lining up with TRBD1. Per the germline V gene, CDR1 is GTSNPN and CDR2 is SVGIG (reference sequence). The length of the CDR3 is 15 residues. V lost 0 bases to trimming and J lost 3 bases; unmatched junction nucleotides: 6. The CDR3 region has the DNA TGTGCCTGGAGTGTACCGACAGGGGTTGACTATGGCTACACCTTC. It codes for CAWSVPTGVDYGYTF.

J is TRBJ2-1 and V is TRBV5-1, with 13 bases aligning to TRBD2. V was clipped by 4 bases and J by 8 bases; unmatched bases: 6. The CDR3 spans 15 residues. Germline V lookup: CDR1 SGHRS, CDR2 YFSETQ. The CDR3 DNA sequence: TGCGCCAGCAGCGAACTAGCGGGAGGGCAGGATGAGCAGTTCTTC. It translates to CASSELAGGQDEQFF. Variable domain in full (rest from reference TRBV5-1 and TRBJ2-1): KAGVTQTPRYLIKTRGQQVTLSCSPISGHRSVSWYQQTPGQGLQFLFEYFSETQRNKGNFPGRFSGRQFSNSRSEMNVSTLELGDSALYLCASSELAGGQDEQFFGPGTRLTVL.

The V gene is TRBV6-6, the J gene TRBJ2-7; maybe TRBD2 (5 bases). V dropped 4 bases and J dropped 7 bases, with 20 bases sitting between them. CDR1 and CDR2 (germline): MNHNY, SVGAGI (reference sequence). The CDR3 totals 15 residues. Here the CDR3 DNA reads TGTGCCAGCAGTTTCCCGCATTCATCCAGGAGGGAGCAGTACTTC. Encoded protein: CASSFPHSSRREQYF.

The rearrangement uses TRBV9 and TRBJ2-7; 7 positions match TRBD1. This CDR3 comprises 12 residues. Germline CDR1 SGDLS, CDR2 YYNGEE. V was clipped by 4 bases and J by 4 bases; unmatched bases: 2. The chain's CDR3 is CASSRDSYEQYF. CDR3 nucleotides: TGTGCCAGCAGCAGGGACAGTTACGAGCAGTACTTC.

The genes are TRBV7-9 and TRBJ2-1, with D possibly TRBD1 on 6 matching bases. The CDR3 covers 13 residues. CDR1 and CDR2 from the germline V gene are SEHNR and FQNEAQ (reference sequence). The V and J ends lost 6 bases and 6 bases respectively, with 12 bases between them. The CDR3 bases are TGTGCCAGCAGATCAGGGGTCGTCAATGAGCAGTTCTTC. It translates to CASRSGVVNEQFF.

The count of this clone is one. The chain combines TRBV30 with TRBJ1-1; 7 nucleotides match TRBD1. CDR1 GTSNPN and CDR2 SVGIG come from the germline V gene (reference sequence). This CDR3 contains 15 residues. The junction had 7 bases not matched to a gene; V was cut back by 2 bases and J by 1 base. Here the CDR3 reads CAWSPWTGPNTEAFF. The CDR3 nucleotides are TGTGCCTGGAGTCCCTGGACAGGACCGAACACTGAAGCTTTCTTT.

CDR3 amino acids: CASSLGQGRRTEAFF. CDR3 sequence (DNA): TGTGCCAGCAGCTTGGGACAGGGGAGGAGGACTGAAGCTTTCTTT. The chain employs TRBV5-4 and TRBJ1-1, with TRBD1 identical over 8 bases. The germline V gene has CDR1 SGHNT and CDR2 YYREEE (reference sequence). The CDR3 covers 15 residues. After removal of 0 bases from V and 5 bases from J, the junction contained 6 bases not matched to a gene.

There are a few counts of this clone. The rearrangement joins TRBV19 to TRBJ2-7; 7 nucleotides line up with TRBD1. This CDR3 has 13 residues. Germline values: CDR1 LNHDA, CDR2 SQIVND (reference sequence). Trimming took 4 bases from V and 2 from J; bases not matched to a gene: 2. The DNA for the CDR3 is TGTGCCAGTAGTAGGGACAGCACCTACGAGCAGTACTTC. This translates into CASSRDSTYEQYF.

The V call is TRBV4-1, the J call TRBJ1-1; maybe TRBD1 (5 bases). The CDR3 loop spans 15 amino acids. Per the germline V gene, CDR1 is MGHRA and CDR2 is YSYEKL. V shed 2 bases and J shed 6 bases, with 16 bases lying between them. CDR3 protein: CASSQWGEGYAEAFF. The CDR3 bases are TGCGCCAGCAGCCAATGGGGGGAGGGATACGCTGAAGCTTTCTTT.

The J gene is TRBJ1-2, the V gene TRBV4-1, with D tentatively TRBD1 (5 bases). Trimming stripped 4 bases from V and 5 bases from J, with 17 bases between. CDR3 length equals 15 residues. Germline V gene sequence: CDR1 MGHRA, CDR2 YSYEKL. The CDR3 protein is CASSLGGVAAYGYTF. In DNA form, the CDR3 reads TGCGCCAGCAGCCTCGGAGGGGTGGCGGCATATGGCTACACCTTC.

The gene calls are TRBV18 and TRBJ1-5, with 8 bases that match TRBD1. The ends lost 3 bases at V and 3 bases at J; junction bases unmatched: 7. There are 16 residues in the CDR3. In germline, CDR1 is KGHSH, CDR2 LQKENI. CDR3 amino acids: CASSPGGQGNNQPQHF. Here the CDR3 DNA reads TGTGCCAGCTCACCTGGAGGACAGGGAAACAATCAGCCCCAGCATTTT. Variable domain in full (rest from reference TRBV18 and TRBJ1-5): NAGVMQNPRHLVRRRGQEARLRCSPMKGHSHVYWYRQLPEEGLKFMVYLQKENIIDESGMPKERFSAEFPKEGPSILRIQQVVRGDSAAYFCASSPGGQGNNQPQHFGDGTRLSIL.